This T cell receptor beta chain was sequenced for a study of CD8+ T cells in alopecia areata. This clone turned up a few times. Extraction and reverse transcription of RNA yielded cDNA as the sequencing template. TCRdb's copy holds only in-frame clones and misses some; the assay was immunoSEQ multiplex PCR. Of some 110,000 clones in the sample, approximately 54% were seen once. Treatment meaning: oral pan-JAK inhibitor, 5-10 mg twice daily. This CDR3 has 14 residues. The junction had 8 bases not matched to a gene; V was cut back by 7 bases and J by 7 bases. Germline V gene sequence: CDR1 SEHNR, CDR2 FQNEAQ (reference sequence).

V gene TRBV7-9 combines with J gene TRBJ2-2, with 8 bases matching TRBD1. The sample in question was CD8+ T cells sorted from blood, obtained at week 24, from a patient treated with tofacitinib. The receptor comes from a human donor with alopecia areata. The DNA for the CDR3 is TGTGCCAGCAACGTGGACAGGGAGGTCGGGGAGCTGTTTTTT. It yields the protein CASNVDREVGELFF.